The sequence of this T cell receptor beta chain was determined in a study of CD4+ T cells in melanoma. The CDR3 totals 18 residues. V was pared by 0 bases and J by 6 bases, with 14 bases of the junction left unmatched. Germline V lookup: CDR1 SGHDT, CDR2 YYEEEE. Study outcomes and limitations: Diverse differentiation states were reported for melanoma neoantigen-specific CD4+ T cells.

As regards this clone: Its antigen is unknown.

TCRdb keeps only in-frame clones here, not all; method: immunoSEQ multiplex PCR. In the table there are tens of thousands of clones, more than 60% of which are singletons. This TCR derives from a human donor with melanoma. The specimen sequenced was tumor tissue. The chain uses TRBV5-6 and TRBJ2-3, with 9 nucleotides matching TRBD1. CDR3: CASSLEKGTGRWWDTQYF. As DNA, the CDR3 is TGTGCCAGCAGCTTGGAGAAGGGGACAGGGAGATGGTGGGATACGCAGTATTTT.